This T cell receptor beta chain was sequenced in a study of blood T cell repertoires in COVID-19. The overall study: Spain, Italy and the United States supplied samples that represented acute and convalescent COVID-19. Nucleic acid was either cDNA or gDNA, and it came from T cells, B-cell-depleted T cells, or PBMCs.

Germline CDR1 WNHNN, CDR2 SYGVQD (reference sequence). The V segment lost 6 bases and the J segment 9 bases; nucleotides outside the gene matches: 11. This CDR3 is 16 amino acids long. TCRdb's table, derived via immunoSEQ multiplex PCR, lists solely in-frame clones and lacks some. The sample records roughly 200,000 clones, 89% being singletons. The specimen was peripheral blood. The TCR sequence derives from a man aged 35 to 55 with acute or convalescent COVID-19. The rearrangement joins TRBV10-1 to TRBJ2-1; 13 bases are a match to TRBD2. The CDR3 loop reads CASSAKGLAGVLEQFF. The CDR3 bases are TGCGCCAGCAGCGCTAAAGGACTAGCGGGGGTCCTTGAGCAGTTCTTC.